This T cell receptor (beta chain) is drawn from a study of Graves' ophthalmopathy and Graves' hyperthyroidism. Regarding the study as a whole: Blood was where most expanded thyroid clonotypes above 0.001 frequency also turned up. The model predicted ophthalmopathy progression with 70.59% sensitivity and approximately 72% specificity.

The diagnostic workup employed clinical symptoms, serum thyroxine, TRAb, thyroid ultrasound and orbital computed tomography. PBMCs originated in 10 ml of fresh peripheral blood. The CDR3 runs 16 residues. The V and J ends lost 6 bases and 6 bases respectively, with 21 bases between them. The V gene's germline CDR1 is MNHEY and CDR2 SVGEGT. RNA transcripts provided the template for amplifying TCR beta CDR3 regions. An initial RT-PCR round employing HTBI primers preceded a second-round multiplex PCR. One entry per CDR3 protein, called by TCRdb with MiXCR from the multiplex PCR reads. The table includes roughly 380,000 distinct CDR3 sequences, 15% detected once. This clonotype was counted many times. Its matching antigen is unknown.

The source material was peripheral blood. The rearrangement joins TRBV6-2 or TRBV6-3 to TRBJ1-5; the D gene is possibly TRBD1 (6 bases). The receptor comes from a woman in her late teens or twenties with stable Graves' hyperthyroidism. CDR3 residues: CASSFSGGAAGQPQHF. The CDR3 DNA sequence: TGTGCCAGCAGCTTCTCGGGGGGCGCCGCGGGTCAGCCCCAGCATTTT.